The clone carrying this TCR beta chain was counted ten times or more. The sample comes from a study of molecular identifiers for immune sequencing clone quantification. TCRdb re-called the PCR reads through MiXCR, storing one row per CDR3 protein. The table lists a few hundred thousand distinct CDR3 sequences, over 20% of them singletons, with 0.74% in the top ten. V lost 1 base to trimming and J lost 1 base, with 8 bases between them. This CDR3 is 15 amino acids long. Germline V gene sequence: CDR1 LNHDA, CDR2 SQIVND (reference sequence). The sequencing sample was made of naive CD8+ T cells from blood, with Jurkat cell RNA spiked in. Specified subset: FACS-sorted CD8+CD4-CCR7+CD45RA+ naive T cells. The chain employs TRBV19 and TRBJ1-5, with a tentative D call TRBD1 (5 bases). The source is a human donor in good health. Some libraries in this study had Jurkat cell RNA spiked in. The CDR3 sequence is CASSIGGESNQPQHF. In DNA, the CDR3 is TGTGCCAGTAGTATAGGGGGGGAAAGCAATCAGCCCCAGCATTTT.